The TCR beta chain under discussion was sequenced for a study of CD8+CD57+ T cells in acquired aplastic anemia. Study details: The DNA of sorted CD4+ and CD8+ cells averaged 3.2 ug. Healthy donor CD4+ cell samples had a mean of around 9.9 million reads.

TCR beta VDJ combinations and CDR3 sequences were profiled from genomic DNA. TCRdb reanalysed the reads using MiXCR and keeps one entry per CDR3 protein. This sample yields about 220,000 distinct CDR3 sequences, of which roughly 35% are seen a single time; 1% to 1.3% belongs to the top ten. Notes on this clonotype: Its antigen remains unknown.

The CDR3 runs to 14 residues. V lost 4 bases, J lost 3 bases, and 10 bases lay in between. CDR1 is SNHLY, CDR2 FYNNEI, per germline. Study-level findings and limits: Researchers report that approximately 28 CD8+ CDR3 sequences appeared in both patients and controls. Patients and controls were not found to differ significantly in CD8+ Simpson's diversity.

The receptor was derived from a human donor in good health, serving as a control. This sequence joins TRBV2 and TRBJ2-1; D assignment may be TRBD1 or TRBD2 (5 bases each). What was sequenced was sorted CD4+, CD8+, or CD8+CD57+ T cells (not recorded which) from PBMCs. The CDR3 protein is CASSVGTYYNEQFF. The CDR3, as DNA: TGTGCCAGCAGTGTGGGGACGTACTACAATGAGCAGTTCTTC.